This T cell receptor beta chain was recorded in a study of blood T cells in healthy people across ages. Study observations and caveats: Versus aged donors, long-lived donors had higher diversity and more naive CD4+ cells. While age rose, TCR beta diversity per million T cells dropped in a roughly linear way.

A J-beta primer mix and a sample-barcoded 5' primer were used in a second PCR of about 7 to 12 cycles. A template-switch adaptor containing 12 random nucleotides labeled each cDNA molecule. No fewer than 3 million CDR3-containing paired-end reads came from each sample. TCRdb analysed the 5' RACE reads with MiXCR anew, one entry per CDR3 protein. The sample includes 1.5 million to 2 million distinct CDR3 sequences, around 48% seen only once; the top ten take about 2.1%. As for this clonotype: What it binds is unknown.

Trimming at V came to 5 bases and at J to 0 bases, leaving 11 bases not matched to a gene. This CDR3 contains 17 residues. Germline CDR1 reads SQVTM; CDR2 reads ANQGSEA. V gene TRBV29-1 combines with J gene TRBJ2-3; 10 nucleotides line up with TRBD1. The sequence was collected from a woman between 40 and 55 years old in good health. Sequences were obtained from blood. The CDR3 coding sequence is TGCAGCGTTACCGGGACAGGGGCCCAAACTAGCACAGATACGCAGTATTTT. It specifies CSVTGTGAQTSTDTQYF.